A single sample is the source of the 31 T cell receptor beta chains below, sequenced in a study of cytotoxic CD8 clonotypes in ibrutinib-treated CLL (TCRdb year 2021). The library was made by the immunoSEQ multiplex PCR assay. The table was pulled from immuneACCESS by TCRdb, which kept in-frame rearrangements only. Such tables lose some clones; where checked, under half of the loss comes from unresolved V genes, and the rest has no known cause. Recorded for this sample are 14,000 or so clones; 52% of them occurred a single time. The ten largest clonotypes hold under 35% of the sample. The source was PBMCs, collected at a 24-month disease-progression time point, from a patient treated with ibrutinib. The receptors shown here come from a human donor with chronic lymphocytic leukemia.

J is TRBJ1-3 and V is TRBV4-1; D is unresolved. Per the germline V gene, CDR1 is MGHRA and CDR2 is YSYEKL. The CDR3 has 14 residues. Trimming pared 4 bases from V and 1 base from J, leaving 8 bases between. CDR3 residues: CASSPQASGNTIYF. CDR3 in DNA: TGCGCCAGCAGCCCCCAAGCATCTGGAAACACCATATATTTT.

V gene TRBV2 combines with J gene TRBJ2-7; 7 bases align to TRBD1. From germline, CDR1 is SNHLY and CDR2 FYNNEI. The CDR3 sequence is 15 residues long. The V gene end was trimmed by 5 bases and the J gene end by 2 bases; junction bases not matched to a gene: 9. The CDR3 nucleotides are TGTGCCAGCAGTACCGTGGGACAGTATACCTACGAGCAGTACTTC. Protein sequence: CASSTVGQYTYEQYF.

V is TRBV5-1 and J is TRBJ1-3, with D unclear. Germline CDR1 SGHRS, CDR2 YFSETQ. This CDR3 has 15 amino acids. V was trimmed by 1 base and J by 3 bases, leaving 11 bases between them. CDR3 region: CASSLQGSGGNTIYF. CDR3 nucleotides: TGCGCCAGCAGCTTGCAAGGGTCCGGTGGAAACACCATATATTTT.

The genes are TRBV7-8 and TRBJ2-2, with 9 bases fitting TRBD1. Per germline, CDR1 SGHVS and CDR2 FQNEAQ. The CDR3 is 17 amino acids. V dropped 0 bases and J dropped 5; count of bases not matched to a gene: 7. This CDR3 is CASSLAVGTGRTGELFF. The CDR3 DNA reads TGTGCCAGCAGCTTAGCTGTTGGGACAGGGAGGACCGGGGAGCTGTTTTTT.

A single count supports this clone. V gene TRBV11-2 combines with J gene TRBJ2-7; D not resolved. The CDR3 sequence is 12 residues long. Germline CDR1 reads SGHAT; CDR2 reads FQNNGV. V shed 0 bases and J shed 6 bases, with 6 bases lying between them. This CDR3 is CASSLDGGEQYF. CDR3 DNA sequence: TGTGCCAGCAGCTTAGATGGTGGCGAGCAGTACTTC.

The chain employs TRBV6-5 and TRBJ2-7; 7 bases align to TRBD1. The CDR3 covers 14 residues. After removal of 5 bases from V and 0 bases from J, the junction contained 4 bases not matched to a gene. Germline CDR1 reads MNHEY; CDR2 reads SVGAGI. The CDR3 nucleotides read TGTGCCAGCAGTACACCAGGGGGCTCCTACGAGCAGTACTTC. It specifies CASSTPGGSYEQYF.

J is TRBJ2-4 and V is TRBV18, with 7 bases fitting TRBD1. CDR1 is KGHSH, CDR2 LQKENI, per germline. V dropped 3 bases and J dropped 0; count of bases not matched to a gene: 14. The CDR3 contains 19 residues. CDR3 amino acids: CASSPVVFERTGAKNIQYF. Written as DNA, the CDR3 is TGTGCCAGCTCACCTGTCGTCTTCGAAAGGACAGGAGCCAAAAACATTCAGTACTTC.

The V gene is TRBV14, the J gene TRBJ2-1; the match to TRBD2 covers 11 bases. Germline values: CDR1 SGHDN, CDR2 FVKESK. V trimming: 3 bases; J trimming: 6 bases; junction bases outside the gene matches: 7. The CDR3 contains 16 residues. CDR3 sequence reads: CASSHRSGGARNEQFF. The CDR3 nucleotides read TGTGCCAGCAGCCACCGTAGCGGGGGGGCCCGCAATGAGCAGTTCTTC.

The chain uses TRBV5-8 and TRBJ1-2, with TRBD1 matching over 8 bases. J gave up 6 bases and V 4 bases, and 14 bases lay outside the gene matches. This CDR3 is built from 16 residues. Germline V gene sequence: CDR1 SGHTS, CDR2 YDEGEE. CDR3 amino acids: CASSRLEAGGFDGYTF. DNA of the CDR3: TGTGCCAGCAGCCGATTGGAGGCAGGGGGCTTCGATGGCTACACCTTC.

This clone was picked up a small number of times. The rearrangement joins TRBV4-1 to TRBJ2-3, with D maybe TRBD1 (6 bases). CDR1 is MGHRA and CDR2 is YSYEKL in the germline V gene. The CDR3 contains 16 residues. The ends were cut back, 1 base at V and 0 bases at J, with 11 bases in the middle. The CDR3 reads CASSQAGELSTDTQYF. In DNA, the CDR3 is TGCGCCAGCAGCCAAGCAGGGGAGCTCAGCACAGATACGCAGTATTTT.

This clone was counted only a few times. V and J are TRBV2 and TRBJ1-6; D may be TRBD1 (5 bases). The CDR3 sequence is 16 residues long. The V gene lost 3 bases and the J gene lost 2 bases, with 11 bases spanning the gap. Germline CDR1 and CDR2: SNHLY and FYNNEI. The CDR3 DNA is TGTGCCAGCAGTGATGCGACAGACGCCTATAATTCACCCCTCCACTTT. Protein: CASSDATDAYNSPLHF. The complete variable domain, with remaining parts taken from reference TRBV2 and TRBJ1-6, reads EPEVTQTPSHQVTQMGQEVILRCVPISNHLYFYWYRQILGQKVEFLVSFYNNEISEKSEIFDDQFSVERPDGSNFTLKIRSTKLEDSAMYFCASSDATDAYNSPLHFGNGTRLTVT.

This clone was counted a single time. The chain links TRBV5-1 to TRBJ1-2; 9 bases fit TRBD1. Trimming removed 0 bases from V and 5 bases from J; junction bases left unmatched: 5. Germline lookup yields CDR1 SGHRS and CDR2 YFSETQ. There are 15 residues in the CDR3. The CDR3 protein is CASSLGTGVGYGYTF. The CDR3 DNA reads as TGCGCCAGCAGCTTGGGGACAGGGGTAGGGTATGGCTACACCTTC.

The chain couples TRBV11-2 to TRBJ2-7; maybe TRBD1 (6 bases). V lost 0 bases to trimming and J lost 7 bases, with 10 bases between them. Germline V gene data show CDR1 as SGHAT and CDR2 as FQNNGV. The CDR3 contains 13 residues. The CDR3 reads CASSLDARGEQYF. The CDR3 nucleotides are TGTGCCAGCAGCTTAGATGCAAGGGGGGAGCAGTACTTC.

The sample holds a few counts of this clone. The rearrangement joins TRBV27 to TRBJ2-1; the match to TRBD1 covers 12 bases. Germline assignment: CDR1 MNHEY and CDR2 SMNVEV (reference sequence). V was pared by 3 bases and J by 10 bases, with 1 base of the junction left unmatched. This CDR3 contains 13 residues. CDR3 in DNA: TGTGCCAGCAGTTTTGGGACAGGGGGCGAGCAGTTCTTC. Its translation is CASSFGTGGEQFF.

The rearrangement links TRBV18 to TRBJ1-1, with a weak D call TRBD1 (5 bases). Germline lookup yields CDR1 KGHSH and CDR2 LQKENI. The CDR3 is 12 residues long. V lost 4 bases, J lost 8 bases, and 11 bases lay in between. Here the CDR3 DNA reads TGTGCCAGCTCACTCGCTCGACAGGAAGCTTTCTTT. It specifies CASSLARQEAFF.

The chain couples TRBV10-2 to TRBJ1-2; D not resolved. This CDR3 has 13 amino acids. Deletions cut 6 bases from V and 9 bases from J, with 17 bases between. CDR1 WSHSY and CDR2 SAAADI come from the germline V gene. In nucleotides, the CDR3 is TGCGCCAGCAGCCCCGTAGAGGGAAGGAGCTACACCTTC. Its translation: CASSPVEGRSYTF.

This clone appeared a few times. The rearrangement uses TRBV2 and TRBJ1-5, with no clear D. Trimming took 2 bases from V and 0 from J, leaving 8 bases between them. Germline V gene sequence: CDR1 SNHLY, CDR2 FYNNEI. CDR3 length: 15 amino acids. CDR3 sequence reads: CASSENRPSNQPQHF. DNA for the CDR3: TGTGCCAGCAGTGAAAACAGACCTAGCAATCAGCCCCAGCATTTT.

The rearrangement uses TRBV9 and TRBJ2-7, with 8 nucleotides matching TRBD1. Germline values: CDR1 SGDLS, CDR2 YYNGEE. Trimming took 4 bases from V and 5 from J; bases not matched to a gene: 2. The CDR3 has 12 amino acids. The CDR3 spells CASSPDRDEQYF. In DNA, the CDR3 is TGTGCCAGCAGCCCGGACAGGGACGAGCAGTACTTC.

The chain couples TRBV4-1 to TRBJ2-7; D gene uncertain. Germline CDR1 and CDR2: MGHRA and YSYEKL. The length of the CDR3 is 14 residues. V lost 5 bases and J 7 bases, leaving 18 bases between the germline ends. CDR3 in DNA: TGCGCCAGCAGCGAAGGGCATCTGGGTGGGGAGCAGTACTTC. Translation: CASSEGHLGGEQYF.

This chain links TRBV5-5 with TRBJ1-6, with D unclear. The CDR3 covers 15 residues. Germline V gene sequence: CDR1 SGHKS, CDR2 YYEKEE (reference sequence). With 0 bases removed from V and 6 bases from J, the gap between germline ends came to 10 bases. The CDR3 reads CASSLGVTVNSPLHF. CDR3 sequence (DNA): TGTGCCAGCAGCTTGGGAGTAACAGTTAATTCACCCCTCCACTTT.

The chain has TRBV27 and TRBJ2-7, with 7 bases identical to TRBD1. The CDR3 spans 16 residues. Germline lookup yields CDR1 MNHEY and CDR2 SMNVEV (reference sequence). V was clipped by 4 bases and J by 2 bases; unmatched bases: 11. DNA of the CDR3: TGTGCCAGCAGTTCGCGCAACACAGGGACAGCCTACGAGCAGTACTTC. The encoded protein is CASSSRNTGTAYEQYF.

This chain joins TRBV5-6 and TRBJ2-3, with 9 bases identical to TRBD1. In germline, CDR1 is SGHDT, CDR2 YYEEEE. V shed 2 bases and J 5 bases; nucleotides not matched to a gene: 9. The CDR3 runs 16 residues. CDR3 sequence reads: CASSLLAQGAGDTQYF. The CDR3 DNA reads TGTGCCAGCAGCTTATTAGCACAGGGGGCTGGAGATACGCAGTATTTT.

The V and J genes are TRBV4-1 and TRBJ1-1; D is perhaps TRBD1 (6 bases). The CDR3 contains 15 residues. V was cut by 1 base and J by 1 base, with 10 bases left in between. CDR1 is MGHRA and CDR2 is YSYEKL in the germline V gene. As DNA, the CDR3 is TGCGCCAGCAGCCAAGGGGTGGGGGCGAACACTGAAGCTTTCTTT. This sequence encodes CASSQGVGANTEAFF.

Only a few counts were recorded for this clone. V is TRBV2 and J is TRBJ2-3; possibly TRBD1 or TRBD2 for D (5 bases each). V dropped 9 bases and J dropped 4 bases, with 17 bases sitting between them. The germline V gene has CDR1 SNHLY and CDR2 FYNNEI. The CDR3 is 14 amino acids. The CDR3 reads CASQADGAADTQYF. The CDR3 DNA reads TGTGCCAGTCAGGCCGACGGGGCCGCAGATACGCAGTATTTT.

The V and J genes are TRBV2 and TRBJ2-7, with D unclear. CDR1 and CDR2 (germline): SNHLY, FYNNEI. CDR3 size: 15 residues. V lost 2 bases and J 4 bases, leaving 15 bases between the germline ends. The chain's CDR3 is CASSESPGPVYEQYF. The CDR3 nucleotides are TGTGCCAGCAGTGAATCTCCGGGCCCCGTGTACGAGCAGTACTTC.

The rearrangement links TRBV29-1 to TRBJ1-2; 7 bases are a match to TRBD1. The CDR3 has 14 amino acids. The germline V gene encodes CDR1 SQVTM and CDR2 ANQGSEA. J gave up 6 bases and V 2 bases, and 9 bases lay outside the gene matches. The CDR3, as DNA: TGCAGCGTTGAATTTGACAGGGCCGGAGATGGCTACACCTTC. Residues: CSVEFDRAGDGYTF.

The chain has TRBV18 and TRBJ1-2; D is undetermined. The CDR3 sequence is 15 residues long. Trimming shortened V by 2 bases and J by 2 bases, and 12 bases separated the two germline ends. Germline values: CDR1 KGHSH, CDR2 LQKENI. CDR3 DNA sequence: TGTGCCAGCTCACCATCCCAAGGACGGAACTATGGCTACACCTTC. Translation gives CASSPSQGRNYGYTF. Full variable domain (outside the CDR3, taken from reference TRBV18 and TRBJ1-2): NAGVMQNPRHLVRRRGQEARLRCSPMKGHSHVYWYRQLPEEGLKFMVYLQKENIIDESGMPKERFSAEFPKEGPSILRIQQVVRGDSAAYFCASSPSQGRNYGYTFGSGTRLTVV.

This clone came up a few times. The CDR3 loop is CASSLSMDSPLHF. CDR3 DNA sequence: TGTGCCAGCAGTTTATCTATGGATTCACCCCTCCACTTT. The chain uses TRBV27 and TRBJ1-6, with D unresolved. The CDR3 covers 13 residues. V dropped 0 bases and J dropped 8 bases, with 5 bases sitting between them. CDR1 and CDR2 from the germline V gene are MNHEY and SMNVEV (reference sequence).

In DNA form, the CDR3 reads TGTGCCAGCAGCTTGGGCTCTGGGGGGGTGGATACGCAGTATTTT. As protein: CASSLGSGGVDTQYF. The chain recombines TRBV5-6 with TRBJ2-3; 7 bases align to TRBD2. Germline CDR1 SGHDT, CDR2 YYEEEE. Trimming took 0 bases from V and 6 from J; bases not matched to a gene: 7. This CDR3 comprises 15 residues.

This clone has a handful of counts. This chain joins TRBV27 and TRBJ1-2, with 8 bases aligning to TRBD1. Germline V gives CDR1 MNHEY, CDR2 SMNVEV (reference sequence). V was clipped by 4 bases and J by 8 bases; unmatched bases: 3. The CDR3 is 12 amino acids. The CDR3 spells CASSSTGVGYTF. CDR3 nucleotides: TGTGCCAGCAGTTCGACAGGGGTCGGCTACACCTTC.

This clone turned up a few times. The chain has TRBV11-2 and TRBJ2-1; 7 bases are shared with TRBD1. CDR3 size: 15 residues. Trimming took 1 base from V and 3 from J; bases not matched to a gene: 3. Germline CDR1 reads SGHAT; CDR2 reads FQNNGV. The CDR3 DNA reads TGTGCCAGCAGCTTAGTGGGACAGTACTACAATGAGCAGTTCTTC. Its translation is CASSLVGQYYNEQFF. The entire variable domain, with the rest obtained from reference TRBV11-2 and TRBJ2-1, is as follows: EAGVAQSPRYKIIEKRQSVAFWCNPISGHATLYWYQQILGQGPKLLIQFQNNGVVDDSQLPKDRFSAERLKGVDSTLKIQPAKLEDSAVYLCASSLVGQYYNEQFFGPGTRLTVL.